This is a list of T cell receptor beta chains from one sample in a study of cytomegalovirus exposure and HLA in healthy donors. Generated by immunoSEQ multiplex PCR, the TCRdb table keeps only in-frame clones and is missing some. In the table there are around 160,000 clones, 75% to 80% of which are singletons. Material: PBMCs. The source is a woman aged 35 to 49 in good health and CMV-seropositive. CDR3s include the opening cysteine and the closing phenylalanine or tryptophan. A D gene is named only where the DNA matches it firmly. Size values are once, few and many counts, or a class for expanded clones, and some rows have none.

j_call,v_call,clone_size,d_call,cdr3_nt,cdr3_aa
TRBJ1-2,TRBV4-3,-,-,TGCGCCAGCAGCCAAGGACTCGGGGGGCGCCTAGATGGCTACACCTTC,CASSQGLGGRLDGYTF
TRBJ2-4,TRBV5-4,-,TRBD1,TGTGCCAGCAGTCCGGGACAGGGGGTAAACATTCAGTACTTC,CASSPGQGVNIQYF
TRBJ2-3,TRBV10-3,once,TRBD2,TGTGCCATCAGTGAGGCGGGGGGAGCTAGCGGCACAGATACGCAGTATTTT,CAISEAGGASGTDTQYF
TRBJ1-5,TRBV18,-,-,TGTGCCAGCTCACCCGGACAGCCAGATCAGCCCCAGCATTTT,CASSPGQPDQPQHF
TRBJ1-1,TRBV29-1,-,-,TGCAGCTTCCGCGGGGGGAACACTGAAGCTTTCTTT,CSFRGGNTEAFF
TRBJ2-1,TRBV5-1,-,TRBD1,TGCGCCAGCATCCCGGGACAGGGTCAGAATGAGCAGTTCTTC,CASIPGQGQNEQFF
TRBJ2-7,TRBV5-1,-,TRBD2,TGCGCCAGCAGCTTGGACCTAGCGGGGGGGCGAAACGAGCAGTACTTC,CASSLDLAGGRNEQYF
TRBJ2-7,TRBV28,-,TRBD1,TGTGCCAGCAGTTTAGGGACAGGGACCTACGAGCAGTACTTC,CASSLGTGTYEQYF
TRBJ2-7,TRBV4-3,-,TRBD1,TGCGCCAGCAGCCAAGATAGGGGACAGAGCTACGAGCAGTACTTC,CASSQDRGQSYEQYF
TRBJ1-1,TRBV30,-,TRBD1,TGTGCCTGGGCCAGGGGGGACACTGAAGCTTTCTTT,CAWARGDTEAFF
TRBJ1-2,TRBV10-2,-,TRBD1,TGCGCCAGCAGTGAGCCGGGACAGGGCAACTATGGCTACACCTTC,CASSEPGQGNYGYTF
TRBJ2-2,TRBV9,-,TRBD1,TGTGCCAGCAGCGGGGGACAGGGGAACACCGGGGAGCTGTTTTTT,CASSGGQGNTGELFF
TRBJ1-2,TRBV30,-,-,TGTGCCTGGAGCCAGCGAACGGGGTATGGCTACACCTTC,CAWSQRTGYGYTF
TRBJ2-5,TRBV7-9,-,-,TGTGCCAGCTCCGGGGATCAAGAGACCCAGTACTTC,CASSGDQETQYF
TRBJ2-7,TRBV27,once,-,TGTGCCAGCAGCTCGGGGGCAGGGGGTCTATACGAGCAGTACTTC,CASSSGAGGLYEQYF
TRBJ1-1,TRBV7-8,once,TRBD1,TGTGCCAGCAGCCGGACAGGGTTAGGAGCTTTCTTT,CASSRTGLGAFF
TRBJ2-7,TRBV7-2,-,-,TGTGCCAGCAGCGCAGCCACCCAGGGGAACTACGAGCAGTACTTC,CASSAATQGNYEQYF
TRBJ1-1,TRBV5-1,-,-,TGCGCCAGCAGCCCGGGAGGGGTGAGAGGAACTGAAGCTTTCTTT,CASSPGGVRGTEAFF
TRBJ2-7,TRBV10-2,-,TRBD1,TGCGCCAGCAGTGAGCTCGGGACAGGGGTTGAGTACTTC,CASSELGTGVEYF
TRBJ2-7,TRBV7-2,-,-,TGTGCCAGCAGCCCTACCCCGGGACAAAGCTCCTACGAGCAGTACTTC,CASSPTPGQSSYEQYF
TRBJ1-3,TRBV7-6,-,-,TGTGCCAGCAGCCCAATACAGGGCTCTGGAAACACCATATATTTT,CASSPIQGSGNTIYF
TRBJ1-5,TRBV6-5,-,-,TGTGCCAGCTCAATGGGGAGGACTGATCAGCCCCAGCATTTT,CASSMGRTDQPQHF
TRBJ1-4,TRBV5-6,once,TRBD1,TGTGCCAGCAACATTAAATATGGGACAGGGGGCGTTTGGTCGGAAAAACTGTTTTTT,CASNIKYGTGGVWSEKLFF